Sequencing of this TCR beta chain was carried out in a study of OX40 agonist ivuxolimab in advanced cancers. For the study in its entirety: Ivuxolimab, which targeted the costimulatory receptor OX40 (CD134), was an agonistic, fully human IgG2 monoclonal antibody. Intravenous ivuxolimab was administered to patients every 2 weeks at six dose levels: 0.01, 0.1, 0.3, 1.5, 3 and 10 mg/kg. Among the roughly 50 dose-escalation patients, 19 had hepatocellular carcinoma, 15 or so melanoma, 9 renal cell carcinoma and 9 head and neck cancer. In the dose-escalation cohort, 82.7% of patients were male, and the mean age was approximately 60 years, with a range of about 20 to 79. Patients were allowed to have had prior anti-PD-1, anti-PD-L1 or anti-CTLA-4 therapy, and approximately 43% of the dose-escalation patients had previously received checkpoint inhibitors. Partial responses occurred in three dose-escalation patients, of whom one had hepatocellular carcinoma and two had cutaneous melanoma. The point of sequencing TCRbeta in the periphery was to test whether ivuxolimab changed TCR sequence diversity and drove clonal T-cell expansion. The paper reports the monotherapy dose-escalation portion (N of about 50 patients) of the phase I ivuxolimab trial. The paper as a whole reports these results and caveats: At doses of 0.1 to 3.0 mg/kg, clonal expansion of both CD4+ and CD8+ blood T cells was observed from baseline to week 6. In the 0.1-3.0 mg/kg groups, partial responders had among the lowest normalized peripheral clonal expansion, particularly in CD8+ T cells. On average, CD8+ T cells showed more expanded clones than CD4+ T cells after ivuxolimab. The antigen specificity of the peripheral T cells that underwent clonal expansion was not determined. Low levels of normalized T-cell clonal expansion were also shown by some nonresponding patients.

As to this clone: Its antigen remains unidentified. No much larger clone is present one base from it, and per-base qualities are unavailable.

For sequencing of the TCRbeta CDR3 region, genomic DNA was extracted from the sorted cells. TCRbeta CDR3 regions were sequenced using the immunoSEQ Assay. TCRdb's version of the immuneACCESS table is confined to in-frame rearrangements and falls short of the full clone set. An unresolved V gene accounts for under half of the shortfall where checked; the remainder is of unknown origin. Present in this sample are about 76,000 clones, around 90% of which were seen just once. The ten largest clones represent approximately 12% of the sample. Trimming costs V 6 bases and J 7 bases, and their ends lie 6 bases apart. Reading from cysteine to phenylalanine, the CDR3 counts 11 amino acids. Here the CDR3 DNA is all that survives: 33 bases in frame from base 1. The germline V gene sets CDR1 to SNHLY and CDR2 to FYNNEI. Patients with autoimmune disease history or receiving systemic immunosuppression were excluded from the trial. In every dose cohort, peripheral blood was drawn for TCR sequencing at baseline, cycle 4 day 1, and cycle 7 day 1. The samples were drawn from a first-in-human, open-label, multicenter phase I dose-escalation trial of ivuxolimab. Adults with locally advanced or metastatic melanoma, renal cell, hepatocellular, or head and neck squamous cell carcinoma were enrolled in the trial. CD4+ and CD8+ T cells were sorted separately from peripheral blood before TCR sequencing.

The rearranged chain carries TRBV2 and TRBJ1-4, with no confident D gene call. The TCR comes from an adult with an advanced solid tumor such as melanoma, head and neck, liver or kidney cancer. The sample in question was CD4+ or CD8+ T cells sorted from blood, obtained in a trial of the OX40 agonist ivuxolimab. The DNA sequence follows: TGTGCCAGCAGGGAGGCTGAAAAACTGTTTTTT. This yields the protein CASREAEKLFF.